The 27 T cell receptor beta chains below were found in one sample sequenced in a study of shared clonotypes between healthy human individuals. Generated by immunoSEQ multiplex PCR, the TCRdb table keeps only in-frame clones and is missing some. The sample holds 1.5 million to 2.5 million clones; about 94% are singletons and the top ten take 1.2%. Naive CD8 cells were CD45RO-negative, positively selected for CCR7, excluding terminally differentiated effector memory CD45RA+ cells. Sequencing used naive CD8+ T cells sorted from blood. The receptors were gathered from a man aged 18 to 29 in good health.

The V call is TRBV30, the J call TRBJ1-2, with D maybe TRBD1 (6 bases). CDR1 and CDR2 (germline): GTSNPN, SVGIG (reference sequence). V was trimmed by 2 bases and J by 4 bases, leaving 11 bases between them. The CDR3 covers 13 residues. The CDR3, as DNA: TGTGCCTGGAGTCCCTCGGGGGCCTATGGCTACACCTTC. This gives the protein CAWSPSGAYGYTF. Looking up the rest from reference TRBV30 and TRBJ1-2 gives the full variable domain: SQTIHQWPATLVQPVGSPLSLECTVEGTSNPNLYWYRQAAGRGLQLLFYSVGIGQISSEVPQNLSASRPQDRQFILSSKKLLLSDSGFYLCAWSPSGAYGYTFGSGTRLTVV.

CDR3 DNA: TGTGCCAGTAGTATCGCCGCGGGCAGGGGGAACACTGAAGCTTTCTTT. Amino acids: CASSIAAGRGNTEAFF. The chain carries TRBV19 and TRBJ1-1, with a weak D call TRBD1 (6 bases). This CDR3 has 16 amino acids. Per germline, CDR1 LNHDA and CDR2 SQIVND (reference sequence). Trimming removed 3 bases from V and 1 base from J, with 15 bases in between.

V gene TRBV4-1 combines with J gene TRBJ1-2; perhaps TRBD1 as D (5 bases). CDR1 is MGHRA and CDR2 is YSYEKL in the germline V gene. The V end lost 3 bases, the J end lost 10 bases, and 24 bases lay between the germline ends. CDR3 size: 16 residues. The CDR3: CASSHGDGQLPMDYTF. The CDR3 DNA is TGCGCCAGCAGCCACGGGGACGGCCAGCTTCCTATGGACTACACCTTC.

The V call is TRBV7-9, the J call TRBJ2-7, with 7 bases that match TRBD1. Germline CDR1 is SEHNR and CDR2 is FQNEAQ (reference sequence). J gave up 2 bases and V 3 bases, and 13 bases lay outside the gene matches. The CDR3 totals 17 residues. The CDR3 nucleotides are TGTGCCAGCAGCTTTTTCGCGGCCGGGACAGTCCCCTACGAGCAGTACTTC. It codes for CASSFFAAGTVPYEQYF.

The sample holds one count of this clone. The CDR3 loop reads CASSQAPDRASSYEQYF. Written as DNA, the CDR3 is TGTGCCAGCAGCCAAGCCCCTGACAGGGCGAGCTCCTACGAGCAGTACTTC. The V gene is TRBV14, the J gene TRBJ2-7; 7 nucleotides match TRBD1. From germline, CDR1 is SGHDN and CDR2 FVKESK. J was trimmed by 0 bases and V by 1 base; bases with no gene match: 9. The CDR3 is 17 residues long.

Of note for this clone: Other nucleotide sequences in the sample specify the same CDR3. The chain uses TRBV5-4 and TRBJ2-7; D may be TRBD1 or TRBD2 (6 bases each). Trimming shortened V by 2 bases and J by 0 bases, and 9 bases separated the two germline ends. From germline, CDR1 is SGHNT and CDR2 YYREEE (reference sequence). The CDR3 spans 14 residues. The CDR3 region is CASSFGGSSYEQYF. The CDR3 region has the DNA TGTGCCAGCAGCTTCGGGGGCAGCTCCTACGAGCAGTACTTC.

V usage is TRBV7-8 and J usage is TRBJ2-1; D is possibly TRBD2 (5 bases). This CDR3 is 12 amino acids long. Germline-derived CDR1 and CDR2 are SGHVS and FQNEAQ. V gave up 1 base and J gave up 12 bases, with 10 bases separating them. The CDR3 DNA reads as TGTGCCAGCAGCTTAGGGGAGACTGGGCAGTTCTTC. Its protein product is CASSLGETGQFF.

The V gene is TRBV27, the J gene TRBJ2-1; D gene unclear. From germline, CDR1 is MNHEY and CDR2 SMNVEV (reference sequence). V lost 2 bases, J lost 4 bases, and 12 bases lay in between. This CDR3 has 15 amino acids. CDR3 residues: CASSLMARGYNEQFF. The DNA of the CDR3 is TGTGCCAGCAGTTTAATGGCGAGAGGTTACAATGAGCAGTTCTTC.

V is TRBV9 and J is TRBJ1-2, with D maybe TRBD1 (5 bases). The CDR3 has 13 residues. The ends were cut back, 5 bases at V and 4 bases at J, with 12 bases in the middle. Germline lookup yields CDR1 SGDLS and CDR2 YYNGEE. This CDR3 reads CASRDPGTYGYTF. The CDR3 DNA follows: TGTGCCAGCAGAGACCCCGGGACCTATGGCTACACCTTC.

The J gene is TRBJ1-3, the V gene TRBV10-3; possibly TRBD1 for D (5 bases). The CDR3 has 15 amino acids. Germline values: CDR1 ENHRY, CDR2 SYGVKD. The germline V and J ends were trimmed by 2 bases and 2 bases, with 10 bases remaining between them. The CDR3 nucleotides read TGTGCCATCAGTGAGGGGTTGGGGGCTGGAAACACCATATATTTT. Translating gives CAISEGLGAGNTIYF.

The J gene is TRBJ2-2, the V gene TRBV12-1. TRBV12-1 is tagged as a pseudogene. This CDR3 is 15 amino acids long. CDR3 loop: CASSFRTDNTGELFF. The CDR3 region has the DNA TGTGCCAGCAGCTTTCGAACGGACAACACCGGGGAGCTGTTTTTT.

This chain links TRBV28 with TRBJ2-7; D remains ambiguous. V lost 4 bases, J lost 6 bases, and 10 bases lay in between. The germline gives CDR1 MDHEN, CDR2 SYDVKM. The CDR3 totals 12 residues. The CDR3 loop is CASSYLPGEQYF. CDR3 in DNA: TGTGCCAGCAGTTACCTCCCTGGCGAGCAGTACTTC.

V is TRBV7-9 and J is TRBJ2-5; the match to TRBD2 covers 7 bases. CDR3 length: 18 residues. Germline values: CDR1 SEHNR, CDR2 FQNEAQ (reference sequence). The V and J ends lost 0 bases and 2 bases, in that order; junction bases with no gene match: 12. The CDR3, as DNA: TGTGCCAGCAGCTTAGCGGGAGAGAAGCTAGCGGATCAAGAGACCCAGTACTTC. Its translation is CASSLAGEKLADQETQYF.

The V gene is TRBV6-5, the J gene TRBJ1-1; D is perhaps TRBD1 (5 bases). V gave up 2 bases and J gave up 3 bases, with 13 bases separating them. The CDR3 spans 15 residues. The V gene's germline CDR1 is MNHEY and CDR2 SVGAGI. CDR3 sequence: CASSYGREGDTEAFF. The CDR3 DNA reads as TGTGCCAGCAGTTACGGGCGGGAAGGGGACACTGAAGCTTTCTTT.

The CDR3 here is CAWIGAANTEAFF. CDR3 coding DNA: TGTGCCTGGATTGGGGCAGCGAACACTGAAGCTTTCTTT. This chain uses TRBV30 with TRBJ1-1; perhaps TRBD1 as D (5 bases). Trimming shortened V by 4 bases and J by 1 base, and 10 bases separated the two germline ends. The CDR3 length is 13 residues. Germline V lookup: CDR1 GTSNPN, CDR2 SVGIG (reference sequence).

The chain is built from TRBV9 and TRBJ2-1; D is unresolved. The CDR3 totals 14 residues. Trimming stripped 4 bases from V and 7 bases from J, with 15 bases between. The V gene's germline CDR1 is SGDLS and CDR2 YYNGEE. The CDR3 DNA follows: TGTGCCAGCAGCCTTAGGAGCGACTTTAATGAGCAGTTCTTC. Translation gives CASSLRSDFNEQFF.

CDR3 loop: CASHAPPGEQYF. As DNA, the CDR3 is TGCGCCAGCCACGCTCCACCCGGGGAGCAGTACTTC. The chain uses TRBV5-1 and TRBJ2-7; D is unresolved. This CDR3 is 12 amino acids long. Trimming cost V 7 bases and J 7 bases, with 15 bases left between them. The germline CDR1 and CDR2 sequences are SGHRS and YFSETQ.

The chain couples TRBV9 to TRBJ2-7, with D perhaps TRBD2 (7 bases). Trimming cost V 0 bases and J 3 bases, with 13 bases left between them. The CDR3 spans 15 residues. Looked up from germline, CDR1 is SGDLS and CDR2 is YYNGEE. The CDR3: CASSVVAGAYYEQYF. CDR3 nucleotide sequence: TGTGCCAGCAGCGTAGTGGCGGGGGCCTACTACGAGCAGTACTTC.

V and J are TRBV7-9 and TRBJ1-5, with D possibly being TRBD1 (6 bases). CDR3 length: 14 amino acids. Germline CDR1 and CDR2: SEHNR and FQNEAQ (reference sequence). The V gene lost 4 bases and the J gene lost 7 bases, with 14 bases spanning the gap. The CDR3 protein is CASSSTQGNQPQHF. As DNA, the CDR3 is TGTGCCAGCAGCTCCACTCAGGGGAACCAGCCCCAGCATTTT.

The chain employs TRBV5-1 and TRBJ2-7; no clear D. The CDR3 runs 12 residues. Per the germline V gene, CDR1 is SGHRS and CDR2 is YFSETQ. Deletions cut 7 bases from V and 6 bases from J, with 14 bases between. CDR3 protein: CASALGYTEQYF. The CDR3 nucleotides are TGCGCCAGCGCCTTGGGTTATACCGAGCAGTACTTC. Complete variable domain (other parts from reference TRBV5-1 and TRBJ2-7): KAGVTQTPRYLIKTRGQQVTLSCSPISGHRSVSWYQQTPGQGLQFLFEYFSETQRNKGNFPGRFSGRQFSNSRSEMNVSTLELGDSALYLCASALGYTEQYFGPGTRLTVT.

The CDR3 protein is CASSSVSSGNTIYF. CDR3 in DNA: TGTGCCAGCAGCTCCGTGAGCTCTGGAAACACCATATATTTT. V and J are TRBV7-9 and TRBJ1-3; D gene ambiguous. The V gene lost 4 bases and the J gene lost 0 bases, with 7 bases spanning the gap. Germline assignment: CDR1 SEHNR and CDR2 FQNEAQ (reference sequence). The CDR3 covers 14 residues.

CDR3 nucleotides: TGTGCCTGGTCTCCCCTCGGGGGGGTCACTGAAGCTTTCTTT. It is translated as CAWSPLGGVTEAFF. The chain joins TRBV30 to TRBJ1-1, with a tentative D call TRBD1 (5 bases). This CDR3 is 14 amino acids long. CDR1 is GTSNPN and CDR2 is SVGIG in the germline V gene (reference sequence). The V and J ends lost 5 bases and 4 bases respectively, with 17 bases between them.

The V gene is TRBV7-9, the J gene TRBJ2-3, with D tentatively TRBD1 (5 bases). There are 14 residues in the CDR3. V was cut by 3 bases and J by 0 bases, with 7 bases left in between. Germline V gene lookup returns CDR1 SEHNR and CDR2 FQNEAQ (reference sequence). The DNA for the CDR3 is TGTGCCAGCAGCTTGACAGCTAGCACAGATACGCAGTATTTT. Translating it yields CASSLTASTDTQYF.

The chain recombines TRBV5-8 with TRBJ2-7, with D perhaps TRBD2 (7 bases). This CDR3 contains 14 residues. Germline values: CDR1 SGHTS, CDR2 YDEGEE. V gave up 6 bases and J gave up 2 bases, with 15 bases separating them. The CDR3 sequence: CASKFGGLTYEQYF. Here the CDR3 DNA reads TGTGCCAGCAAATTCGGGGGGCTGACCTACGAGCAGTACTTC.

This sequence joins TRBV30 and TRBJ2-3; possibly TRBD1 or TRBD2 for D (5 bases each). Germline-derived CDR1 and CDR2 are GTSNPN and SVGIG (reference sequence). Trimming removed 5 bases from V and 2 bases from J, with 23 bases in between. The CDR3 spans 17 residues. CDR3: CAWVQGIRETPTDTQYF. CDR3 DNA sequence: TGTGCCTGGGTCCAGGGCATACGGGAAACTCCCACAGATACGCAGTATTTT.

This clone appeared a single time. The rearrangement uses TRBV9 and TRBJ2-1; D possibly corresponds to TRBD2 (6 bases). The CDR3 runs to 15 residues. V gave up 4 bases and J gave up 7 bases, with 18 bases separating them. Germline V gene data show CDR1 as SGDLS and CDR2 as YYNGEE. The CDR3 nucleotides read TGTGCCAGCAGCCCCTACCCCGGACTACTAAATGAGCAGTTCTTC. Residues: CASSPYPGLLNEQFF. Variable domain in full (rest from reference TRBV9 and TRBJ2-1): DSGVTQTPKHLITATGQRVTLRCSPRSGDLSVYWYQQSLDQGLQFLIQYYNGEERAKGNILERFSAQQFPDLHSELNLSSLELGDSALYFCASSPYPGLLNEQFFGPGTRLTVL.

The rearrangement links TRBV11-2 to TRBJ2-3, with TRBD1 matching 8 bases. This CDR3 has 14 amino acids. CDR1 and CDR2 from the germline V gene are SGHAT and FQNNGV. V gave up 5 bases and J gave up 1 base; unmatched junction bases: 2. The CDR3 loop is CASSEGQGTDTQYF. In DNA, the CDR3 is TGTGCCAGCAGCGAGGGACAGGGCACAGATACGCAGTATTTT.